The 7 T cell receptor beta chains reported below all come from one sample, sequenced in a study of response to subunit inactivated influenza vaccine. TCRdb reprocessed the RT-PCR reads via MiXCR and lists one record per CDR3 protein. The table has about 480,000 distinct CDR3 sequences, 13% seen once; the top ten hold about an eighth. The input for sequencing was PBMCs from blood, taken about 6 weeks after vaccination. The receptors here all came from a man over 45 who received an inactivated influenza vaccine.

This clonotype was counted at least ten times. The chain links TRBV9 to TRBJ1-5; D gene unclear. The CDR3 extends over 13 amino acids. Germline CDR1 SGDLS, CDR2 YYNGEE. The V end was cut by 4 bases, the J end by 4 bases, with 9 bases between. CDR3 residues: CASSRQVNQPQHF. DNA of the CDR3: TGTGCCAGCAGCAGACAAGTAAATCAGCCCCAGCATTTT. The full variable domain, in which reference TRBV9 and TRBJ1-5 provide the parts outside the CDR3, is DSGVTQTPKHLITATGQRVTLRCSPRSGDLSVYWYQQSLDQGLQFLIQYYNGEERAKGNILERFSAQQFPDLHSELNLSSLELGDSALYFCASSRQVNQPQHFGDGTRLSIL.

The chain couples TRBV7-2 to TRBJ2-1, with D perhaps TRBD1 or TRBD2 (5 bases each). From germline, CDR1 is SGHTA and CDR2 FQGNSA. The CDR3 loop spans 14 amino acids. V lost 5 bases to trimming and J lost 7 bases, with 15 bases between them. CDR3 loop: CASSPMWGGNEQFF. CDR3 in DNA: TGTGCCAGCAGCCCGATGTGGGGCGGGAATGAGCAGTTCTTC.

This clonotype has more than one count but fewer than ten. The V call is TRBV18, the J call TRBJ2-2; D not certain. Germline loops: CDR1 KGHSH, CDR2 LQKENI. Deletions cut 0 bases from V and 6 bases from J, with 11 bases between. CDR3 length: 15 amino acids. The CDR3 DNA sequence: TGTGCCAGCTCACCACCGGTCGCGGTCCCCGGGGAGCTGTTTTTT. Encoded protein: CASSPPVAVPGELFF.

In this sample, this clonotype turned up a few times. The chain is built from TRBV27 and TRBJ1-1; TRBD1 aligns across 8 bases. V shed 5 bases, J shed 3 bases, and the junction held 8 bases outside the gene matches. The CDR3 covers 15 residues. The germline V gene has CDR1 MNHEY and CDR2 SMNVEV (reference sequence). The DNA of the CDR3 is TGTGCCAGCAGTCTTTCGGGACAGGATCACACTGAAGCTTTCTTT. Its protein product is CASSLSGQDHTEAFF.

The chain couples TRBV6-6 to TRBJ2-3; D is undetermined. Germline loops: CDR1 MNHNY, CDR2 SVGAGI (reference sequence). Trimming removed 10 bases at V and 5 bases at J, with 16 bases between. The CDR3 is 13 residues long. CDR3 sequence: CAIQDGARDTQYF. The CDR3 bases are TGTGCCATCCAGGACGGTGCTCGAGATACGCAGTATTTT.

The chain is built from TRBV6-2 or TRBV6-3 and TRBJ2-3; D not resolved. CDR3 length equals 15 residues. V lost 8 bases and J lost 0, with 15 bases in between. The germline gives CDR1 MNHEY, CDR2 SVGEGT. The CDR3 DNA is TGTGCCAGCTCCGACCGGTCCCTAAGCACAGATACGCAGTATTTT. It encodes CASSDRSLSTDTQYF.

This clonotype showed up just a few times. The chain employs TRBV28 and TRBJ2-1; 8 bases fit TRBD1. CDR1 and CDR2 from the germline V gene are MDHEN and SYDVKM. This CDR3 has 13 residues. V shed 7 bases and J 6 bases; nucleotides not matched to a gene: 5. The CDR3 sequence: CASMAGGRNEQFF. DNA for the CDR3: TGTGCCAGCATGGCAGGGGGCCGCAATGAGCAGTTCTTC.